Shown below are 8 T cell receptor beta chains from a single sample sequenced in a study of T-cell memory formation after mild COVID-19. TCRdb reprocessed the 5' RACE reads via MiXCR and lists one record per CDR3 protein. This table holds 550,000 to 700,000 distinct CDR3 sequences, around 15% found once. Sequenced: PBMCs or a T cell subset sorted from them (not recorded which). The receptors stem from an adult woman who had mild COVID-19 (a few samples of this study predate the infection). Cell type and time point are not known.

This clonotype was recorded a few times. The V call is TRBV12-3 or TRBV12-4, the J call TRBJ2-1; TRBD1 might be the D (5 bases). There are 15 residues in the CDR3. Trimming pared 5 bases from V and 7 bases from J, leaving 18 bases between. CDR3 amino acids: CASSLTARGSNEQFF. The CDR3 DNA follows: TGTGCCAGCAGTCTCACAGCAAGGGGTAGTAATGAGCAGTTCTTC.

CDR3 DNA sequence: TGTGCCAGCGCGGGGGGCCCCTACAATGAGCAGTTCTTC. This codes for CASAGGPYNEQFF. V and J are TRBV6-5 and TRBJ2-1, with 8 bases aligning to TRBD2. In germline, CDR1 is MNHEY, CDR2 SVGAGI. The ends lost 8 bases at V and 2 bases at J; junction bases unmatched: 2. CDR3 length equals 13 residues.

In its sample, this clonotype was seen many times. The chain combines TRBV10-3 with TRBJ1-5; tentative D call: TRBD1 (5 bases). V was clipped by 3 bases and J by 3 bases, with 6 bases between them. Looked up from germline, CDR1 is ENHRY and CDR2 is SYGVKD. This CDR3 contains 13 residues. Here the CDR3 DNA reads TGTGCCATCAGTGAACAGGTCAATCAGCCCCAGCATTTT. Its translation is CAISEQVNQPQHF.

This clonotype came up a few times. The J gene is TRBJ1-2, the V gene TRBV30; D ambiguous. V was clipped by 1 base and J by 0 bases, with 3 bases between them. CDR3 length: 12 amino acids. The germline V gene encodes CDR1 GTSNPN and CDR2 SVGIG (reference sequence). For the CDR3, the DNA is TGTGCCTGGAGTGGTACTAACTATGGCTACACCTTC. As protein: CAWSGTNYGYTF.

V usage is TRBV7-9 and J usage is TRBJ2-2; D gene unclear. V lost 1 base and J lost 2, with 8 bases in between. Germline CDR1 is SEHNR and CDR2 is FQNEAQ (reference sequence). The CDR3 loop spans 15 amino acids. The CDR3 DNA sequence: TGTGCCAGCAGCTTAGTTCCAGAAAACACCGGGGAGCTGTTTTTT. The encoded protein is CASSLVPENTGELFF. Complete variable domain (other parts from reference TRBV7-9 and TRBJ2-2): DTGVSQNPRHKITKRGQNVTFRCDPISEHNRLYWYRQTLGQGPEFLTYFQNEAQLEKSRLLSDRFSAERPKGSFSTLEIQRTEQGDSAMYLCASSLVPENTGELFFGEGSRLTVL.

CDR3 in amino acids: CSAPTAGGPDEQFF. The CDR3 bases are TGCAGTGCCCCAACAGCGGGAGGGCCGGATGAGCAGTTCTTC. The V gene is TRBV20-1, the J gene TRBJ2-1; 10 nucleotides agree with TRBD2. The CDR3 is 14 residues long. The junction had 10 bases not matched to a gene; V was cut back by 6 bases and J by 8 bases. Germline CDR1 and CDR2: DFQATT and SNEGSKA (reference sequence).

This clonotype came up a few times. V gene TRBV7-9 combines with J gene TRBJ1-4; possible D gene TRBD1, 6 bases. Germline V lookup: CDR1 SEHNR, CDR2 FQNEAQ (reference sequence). This CDR3 has 16 amino acids. Between the trimmed V and J ends, which lost 4 bases and 1 base, there was a span of 13 bases. The CDR3 coding sequence is TGTGCCAGCAGCTCTACCAAGACAGGAACTAATGAAAAACTGTTTTTT. Residues: CASSSTKTGTNEKLFF. Drawing the rest from reference TRBV7-9 and TRBJ1-4, the complete variable domain is DTGVSQNPRHKITKRGQNVTFRCDPISEHNRLYWYRQTLGQGPEFLTYFQNEAQLEKSRLLSDRFSAERPKGSFSTLEIQRTEQGDSAMYLCASSSTKTGTNEKLFFGSGTQLSVL.

The chain couples TRBV2 to TRBJ2-7; the D gene is possibly TRBD2 (7 bases). V was shortened by 4 bases and J by 4 bases, with 20 bases between the two germline ends. The CDR3 covers 16 residues. CDR1 and CDR2 (germline): SNHLY, FYNNEI. The CDR3 sequence is CASSGEGDYLKYEQYF. As DNA, the CDR3 is TGTGCCAGCAGTGGGGAGGGGGACTATCTAAAGTACGAGCAGTACTTC.